The next 10 T cell receptor beta chains were all read from a single sample in a study of tumor-infiltrating lymphocytes in primary liver carcinoma. Taking about 17-33 mg of unsorted bulk tissue, the authors co-extracted RNA and DNA. Synthesis of TCR beta cDNA was carried out from 450 to 650 ng total RNA with a constant-region primer. Libraries for TCR beta were built through three nested multiplex PCR rounds, which together made up a slightly modified ARM-PCR procedure. Use of TRBV1-TRBV30 forward primers with a C-beta reverse primer characterized the first two PCR rounds, which lasted approximately 11 cycles each. TCRdb reprocessed the multiplex PCR reads with MiXCR, giving one entry per CDR3 protein. Among approximately 60,000 distinct CDR3 sequences listed, 71% were seen once. Material: liver tumor tissue from sampling region 2. Subset: tumor region T2, inferior pole. All receptors come from a man aged 35 to 55 with primary liver carcinoma and hepatitis B virus infection.

A remark on this clonotype: The CDR3 carries no conserved terminal phenylalanine or tryptophan, so it likely arises from a read error. The chain links TRBV6-6 to TRBJ2-7; D is possibly TRBD2 (6 bases). The CDR3 is 15 residues long. The V end was cut by 2 bases, the J end by 4 bases, with 15 bases between. Germline values: CDR1 MNHNY, CDR2 SVGAGI (reference sequence). The CDR3 is CASSYGASERYEQYL. The DNA for the CDR3 is TGTGCCAGCAGTTACGGGGCTAGCGAGAGGTACGAGCAGTACTTA.

Details on this clonotype: At one end the junction does not follow the germline gene, possibly because of a read error. The chain uses TRBV30 and TRBJ1-4; the match to TRBD1 covers 7 bases. The CDR3 has 13 residues. CDR1 GTSNPN and CDR2 SVGIG come from the germline V gene (reference sequence). CDR3 sequence (DNA): TGTGCCGTGGAGGGGGCGGGAAAAGAAAAACCGTTTTTT. It codes for CAVEGAGKEKPFF.

This clonotype has only a few counts. This sequence may be a read error, since a much larger clone differs from it by one base. The chain joins TRBV4-3 to TRBJ2-1; D possibly matches TRBD1 or TRBD2 (6 bases each). Germline V CDR1 and CDR2: LGHNA, YSLEER. This CDR3 has 16 amino acids. This CDR3 reads CTSSHVGGSSYNEQFF. Written as DNA, the CDR3 is TGCACCAGCAGCCACGTAGGGGGGAGCTCCTACAATGAGCAGTTCTTC.

A remark on this clonotype: One end of the junction varies from germline; a read error may be responsible. The genes are TRBV11-2 and TRBJ2-3; 8 bases fit TRBD2. Germline CDR1 reads SGHAT; CDR2 reads FQNNGV. CDR3 size: 16 residues. CDR3 residues: CASSLQAGVSTDTEYF. The CDR3 bases are TGTGCCAGCAGTTTACAAGCGGGAGTCAGCACAGATACGGAGTATTTT.

As concerns this clonotype: This may be a read error: a much more frequent sequence differs by one nucleotide. The J gene is TRBJ2-3, the V gene TRBV30; 7 bases match TRBD1. Germline values: CDR1 GTSNPN, CDR2 SVGIG (reference sequence). V lost 8 bases and J lost 3; bases outside the gene matches: 2. CDR3 length: 11 residues. The chain's CDR3 is CARGQTDTQYF. Here the CDR3 DNA reads TGTGCCAGGGGACAGACAGATACGCAGTATTTT.

The gene calls are TRBV4-2 and TRBJ1-1; TRBD1 aligns across 8 bases. V shed 0 bases, J shed 14 bases, and the junction held 20 bases outside the gene matches. CDR1 is LGHNA and CDR2 is YNFKEQ in the germline V gene. The length of the CDR3 is 17 residues. The CDR3 loop is CASSQEYGQGFWIGAFF. The CDR3 nucleotides are TGTGCCAGCAGCCAAGAGTACGGACAGGGTTTTTGGATTGGAGCATTCTTT.

Of note for this clonotype: The germline gene is not matched at one end of the junction; a read error may be the cause. The J gene is TRBJ2-5, the V gene TRBV13, with D perhaps TRBD2 (6 bases). Germline CDR1 and CDR2: PRHDT and FYEKMQ (reference sequence). This CDR3 contains 15 residues. As DNA, the CDR3 is TGTGCCATCAGCCCCCGGCCCGGGACTCCAGAGACCCAGTACTTC. Encoded protein: CAISPRPGTPETQYF. Variable domain in full (rest from reference TRBV13 and TRBJ2-5): AAGVIQSPRHLIKEKRETATLKCYPIPRHDTVYWYQQGPGQDPQFLISFYEKMQSDKGSIPDRFSAQQFSDYHSELNMSSLELGDSALYFCAISPRPGTPETQYFGPGTRLLVL.

On this clonotype: The junction shows a germline mismatch at one end, possibly a read error. The chain has TRBV11-2 and TRBJ2-7; 9 bases fit TRBD1. The CDR3 is 15 amino acids. Germline lookup yields CDR1 SGHAT and CDR2 FQNNGV. CDR3 sequence (DNA): TGTGCCAGCAGCGTAGGGACAGGGAGAACCTACGAGCAGTGCTTC. Translating it yields CASSVGTGRTYEQCF.

With respect to this clonotype: At one of its ends the junction is not consistent with the germline gene, which may arise from a read error. The chain is built from TRBV6-2 or TRBV6-3 and TRBJ2-1, with D possibly matching TRBD1 (5 bases). The CDR3 totals 15 residues. CDR1 and CDR2 from the germline V gene are MNHEY and SVGEGT. CDR3: CACSNRNNIENEQFF. DNA for the CDR3: TGTGCCTGCAGTAACAGGAACAACATAGAAAATGAGCAGTTCTTC.

A few counts support this clonotype. Just one base apart from a much larger clone, this may be a read error. The chain uses TRBV21-1 and TRBJ2-1. TRBV21-1 constitutes a pseudogene. The CDR3 is 13 amino acids. This chain's CDR3 is CTSSKGRNNEQFF. For the CDR3, the DNA is TGTACCAGCAGCAAAGGACGGAACAATGAGCAGTTCTTC.